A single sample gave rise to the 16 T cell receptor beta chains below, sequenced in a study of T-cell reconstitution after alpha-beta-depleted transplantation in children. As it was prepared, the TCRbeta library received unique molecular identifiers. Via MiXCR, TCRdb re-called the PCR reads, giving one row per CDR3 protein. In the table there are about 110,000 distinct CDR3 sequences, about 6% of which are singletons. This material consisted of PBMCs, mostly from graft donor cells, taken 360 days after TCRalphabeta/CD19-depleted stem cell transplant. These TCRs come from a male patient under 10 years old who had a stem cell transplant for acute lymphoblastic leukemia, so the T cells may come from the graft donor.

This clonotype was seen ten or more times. The CDR3 bases are TGTGCCATCAAAATGGGCGAGGGACTAGCGGCAGATACGCAGTATTTT. This translates into CAIKMGEGLAADTQYF. This sequence joins TRBV10-3 and TRBJ2-3, with 11 bases lining up with TRBD2. Looked up from germline, CDR1 is ENHRY and CDR2 is SYGVKD. V lost 7 bases and J lost 4; bases outside the gene matches: 10. The CDR3 is 16 amino acids.

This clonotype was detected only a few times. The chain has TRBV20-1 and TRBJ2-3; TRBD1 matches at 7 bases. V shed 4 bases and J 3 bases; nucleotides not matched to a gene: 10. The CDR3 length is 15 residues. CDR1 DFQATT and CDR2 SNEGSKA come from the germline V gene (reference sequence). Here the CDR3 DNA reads TGCAGTGCTACAGTGCCTGGCAGGGGGACAGATACGCAGTATTTT. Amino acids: CSATVPGRGTDTQYF.

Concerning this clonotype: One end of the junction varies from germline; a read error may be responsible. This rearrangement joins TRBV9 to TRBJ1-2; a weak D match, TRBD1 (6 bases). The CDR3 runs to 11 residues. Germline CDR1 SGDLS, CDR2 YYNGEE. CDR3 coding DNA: TGTGCCAGCCTCCCCCGGGGGGCGCAGGAATTC. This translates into CASLPRGAQEF. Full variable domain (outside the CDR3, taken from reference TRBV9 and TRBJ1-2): DSGVTQTPKHLITATGQRVTLRCSPRSGDLSVYWYQQSLDQGLQFLIQYYNGEERAKGNILERFSAQQFPDLHSELNLSSLELGDSALYFCASLPRGAQEFGSGTRLTVV.

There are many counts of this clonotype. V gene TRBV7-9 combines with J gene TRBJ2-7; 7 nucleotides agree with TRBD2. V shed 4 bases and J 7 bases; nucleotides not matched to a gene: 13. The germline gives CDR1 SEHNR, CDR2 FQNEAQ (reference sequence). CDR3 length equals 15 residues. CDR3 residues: CASSSRLAPGKEQYF. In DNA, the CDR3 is TGTGCCAGCAGCTCGCGACTAGCCCCGGGGAAAGAGCAGTACTTC. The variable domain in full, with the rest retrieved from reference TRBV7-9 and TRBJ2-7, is DTGVSQNPRHKITKRGQNVTFRCDPISEHNRLYWYRQTLGQGPEFLTYFQNEAQLEKSRLLSDRFSAERPKGSFSTLEIQRTEQGDSAMYLCASSSRLAPGKEQYFGPGTRLTVT.

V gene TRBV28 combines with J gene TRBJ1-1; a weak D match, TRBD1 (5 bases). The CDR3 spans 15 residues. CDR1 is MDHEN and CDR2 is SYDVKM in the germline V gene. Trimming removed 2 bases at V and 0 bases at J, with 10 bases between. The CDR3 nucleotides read TGTGCCAGCAGTTTACCGGACATGCTGAACACTGAAGCTTTCTTT. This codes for CASSLPDMLNTEAFF.

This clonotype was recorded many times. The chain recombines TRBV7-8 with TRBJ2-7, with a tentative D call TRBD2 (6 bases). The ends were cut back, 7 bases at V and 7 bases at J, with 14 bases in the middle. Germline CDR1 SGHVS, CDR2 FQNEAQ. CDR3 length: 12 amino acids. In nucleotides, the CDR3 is TGTGCCAGCAACCCGTTTGGGAGGGAGCAGTACTTC. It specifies CASNPFGREQYF.

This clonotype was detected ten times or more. CDR3 amino acids: CASSFTGGAETQYF. The CDR3 nucleotides are TGTGCCAGCAGTTTTACAGGGGGTGCGGAGACCCAGTACTTC. The J gene is TRBJ2-5, the V gene TRBV28; 8 nucleotides agree with TRBD1. CDR3 length: 14 amino acids. The V segment lost 3 bases and the J segment 5 bases; nucleotides outside the gene matches: 5. Germline V gives CDR1 MDHEN, CDR2 SYDVKM.

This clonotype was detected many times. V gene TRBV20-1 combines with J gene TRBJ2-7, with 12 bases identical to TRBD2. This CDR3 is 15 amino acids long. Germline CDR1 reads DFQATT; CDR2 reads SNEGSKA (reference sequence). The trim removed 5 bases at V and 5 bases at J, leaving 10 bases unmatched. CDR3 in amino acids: CSAPRFLAGGDEQYF. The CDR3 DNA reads TGCAGTGCTCCCCGATTCCTAGCGGGAGGGGACGAGCAGTACTTC.

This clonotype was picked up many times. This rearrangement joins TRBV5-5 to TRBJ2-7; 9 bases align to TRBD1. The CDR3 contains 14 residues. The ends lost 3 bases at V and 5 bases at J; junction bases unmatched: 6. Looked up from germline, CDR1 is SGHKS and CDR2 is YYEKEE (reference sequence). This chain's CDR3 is CASSYGQGSNEQYF. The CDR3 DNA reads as TGTGCCAGCAGCTACGGACAGGGGAGCAACGAGCAGTACTTC.

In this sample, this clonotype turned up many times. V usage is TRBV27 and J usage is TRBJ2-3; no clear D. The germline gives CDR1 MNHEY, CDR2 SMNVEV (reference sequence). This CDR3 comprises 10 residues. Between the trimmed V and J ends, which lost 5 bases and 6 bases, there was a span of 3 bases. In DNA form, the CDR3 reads TGTGCCAGCAGTGGGGATACGCAGTATTTT. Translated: CASSGDTQYF.

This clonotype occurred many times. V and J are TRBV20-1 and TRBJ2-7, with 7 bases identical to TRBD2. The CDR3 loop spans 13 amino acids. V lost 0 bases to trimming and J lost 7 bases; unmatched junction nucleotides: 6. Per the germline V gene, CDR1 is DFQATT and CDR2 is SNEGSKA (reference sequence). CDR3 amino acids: CSARDWEGREQYF. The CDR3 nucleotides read TGCAGTGCTAGAGATTGGGAGGGGAGGGAGCAGTACTTC.

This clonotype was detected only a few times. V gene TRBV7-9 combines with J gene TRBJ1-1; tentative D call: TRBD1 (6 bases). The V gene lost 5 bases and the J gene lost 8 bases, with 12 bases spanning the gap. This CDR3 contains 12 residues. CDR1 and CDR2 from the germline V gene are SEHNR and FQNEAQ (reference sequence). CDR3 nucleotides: TGTGCCAGCAGCCCTAGGGACAAGGAAGCTTTCTTT. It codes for CASSPRDKEAFF.

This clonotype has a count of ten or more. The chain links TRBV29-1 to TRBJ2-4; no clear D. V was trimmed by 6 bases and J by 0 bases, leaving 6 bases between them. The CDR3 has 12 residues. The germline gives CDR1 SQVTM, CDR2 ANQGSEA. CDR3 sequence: CSVAVAKNIQYF. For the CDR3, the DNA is TGCAGCGTGGCGGTAGCCAAAAACATTCAGTACTTC.

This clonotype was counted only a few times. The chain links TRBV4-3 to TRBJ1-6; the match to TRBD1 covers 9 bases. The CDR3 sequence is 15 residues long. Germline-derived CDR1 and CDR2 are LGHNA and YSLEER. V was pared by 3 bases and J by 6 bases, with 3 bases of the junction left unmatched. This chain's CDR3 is CASSQDRGPNSPLHF. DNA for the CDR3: TGCGCCAGCAGCCAGGACAGGGGCCCTAATTCACCCCTCCACTTT.

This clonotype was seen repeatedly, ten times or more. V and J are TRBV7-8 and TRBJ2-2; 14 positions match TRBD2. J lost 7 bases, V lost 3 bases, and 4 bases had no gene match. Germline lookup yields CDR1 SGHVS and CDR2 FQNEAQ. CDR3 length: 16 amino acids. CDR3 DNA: TGTGCCAGCAGCTTCCGGACTAGCGGGAGGATCGGGGAGCTGTTTTTT. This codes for CASSFRTSGRIGELFF.

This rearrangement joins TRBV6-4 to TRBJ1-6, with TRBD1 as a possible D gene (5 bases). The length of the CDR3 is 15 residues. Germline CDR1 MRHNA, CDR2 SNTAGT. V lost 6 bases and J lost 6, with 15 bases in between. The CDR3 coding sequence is TGTGCCAGCAGACAAGGGGAATTTAGTAATTCACCCCTCCACTTT. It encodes CASRQGEFSNSPLHF.